This note documents a single TCR beta chain sequence. Its antigen is as yet unknown. This record comes from a study of cytotoxic CD8 clonotypes in ibrutinib-treated CLL. Findings of the study overall: Increased clonality at ibrutinib response gave way to a return toward baseline at progression.

Deep sequencing aimed at 1 in 200,000 to 1 in 1 million T cells' resolution. Using immunoSEQ multiplex PCR, the repertoire was profiled, and TCRdb retains in-frame clones only, with some absent. The data show around 30,000 clones, with less than 75% seen just once and 5.1% held by the top ten. V was pared by 0 bases and J by 0 bases, with 12 bases between. Germline loops: CDR1 MGHRA, CDR2 YSYEKL. The CDR3 runs to 18 residues. The chain is built from TRBV4-1 and TRBJ1-6; a possible D gene is TRBD1 (6 bases). Here the sequenced sample was PBMCs, taken before ibrutinib treatment. The clonotype was recovered from a human donor with chronic lymphocytic leukemia. The DNA for the CDR3 is TGCGCCAGCAGCCAAGAAGGAGGGGGGAGCTCCTATAATTCACCCCTCCACTTT. This translates into CASSQEGGGSSYNSPLHF.